This T cell receptor (beta chain) originates from a study of CD8+ T cells in alopecia areata. The wider study: Among treated patients, oral tofacitinib was administered at 5 to 10 mg twice daily.

It was from alopecia areata patients that lesional scalp punch biopsies and peripheral blood were collected. The sorting of PBMCs gave CD4+ and CD8+ T cells. Following extraction, RNA underwent reverse transcription to cDNA, which served as the sequencing template. Method: immunoSEQ multiplex PCR; TCRdb's copy keeps in-frame clones and lacks some. The data show some 170,000 clones, roughly 66% seen once. Turning to this clone: This CDR3 is also generated by other DNA sequences in the sample.

The germline gives CDR1 SGHDT, CDR2 YYEEEE. The CDR3 has 13 amino acids. V lost 5 bases and J lost 4; bases outside the gene matches: 4. The chain joins TRBV5-6 to TRBJ2-7, with 9 bases identical to TRBD1. The sample consisted of CD8+ T cells sorted from blood, taken at week 0. The TCR comes from a human donor with alopecia areata. The CDR3 DNA is TGTGCCAGCAGTTCCGGGACAGGGTACGAGCAGTACTTC. Translation: CASSSGTGYEQYF. The full variable domain, completed using reference TRBV5-6 and TRBJ2-7, is DAGVTQSPTHLIKTRGQQVTLRCSPKSGHDTVSWYQQALGQGPQFIFQYYEEEERQRGNFPDRFSGHQFPNYSSELNVNALLLGDSALYLCASSSGTGYEQYFGPGTRLTVT.